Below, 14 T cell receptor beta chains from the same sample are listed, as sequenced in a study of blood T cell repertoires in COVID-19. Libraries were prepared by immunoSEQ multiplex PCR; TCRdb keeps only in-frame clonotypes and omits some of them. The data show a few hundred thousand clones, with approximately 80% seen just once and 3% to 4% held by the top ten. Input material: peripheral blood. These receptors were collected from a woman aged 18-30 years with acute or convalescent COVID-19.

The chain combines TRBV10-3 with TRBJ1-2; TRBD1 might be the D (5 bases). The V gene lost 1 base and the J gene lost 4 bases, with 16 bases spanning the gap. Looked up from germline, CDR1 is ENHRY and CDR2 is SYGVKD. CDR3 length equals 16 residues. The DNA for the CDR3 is TGTGCCATCAGTGAGTACCCAGAGACAGCTAGCTATGGCTACACCTTC. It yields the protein CAISEYPETASYGYTF.

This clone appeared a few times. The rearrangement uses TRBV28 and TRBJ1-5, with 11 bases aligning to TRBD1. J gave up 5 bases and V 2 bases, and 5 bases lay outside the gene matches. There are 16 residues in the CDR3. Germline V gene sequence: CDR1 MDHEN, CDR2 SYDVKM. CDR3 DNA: TGTGCCAGCAGTTTACCCCCGGGACAGGGGGATCAGCCCCAGCATTTT. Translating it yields CASSLPPGQGDQPQHF.

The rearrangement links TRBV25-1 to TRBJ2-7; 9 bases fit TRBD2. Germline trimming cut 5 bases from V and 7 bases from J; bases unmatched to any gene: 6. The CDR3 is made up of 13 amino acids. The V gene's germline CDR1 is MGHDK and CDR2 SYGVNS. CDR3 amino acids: CASSLAGVAEQYF. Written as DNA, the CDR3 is TGTGCCAGCAGTTTAGCGGGAGTGGCGGAGCAGTACTTC.

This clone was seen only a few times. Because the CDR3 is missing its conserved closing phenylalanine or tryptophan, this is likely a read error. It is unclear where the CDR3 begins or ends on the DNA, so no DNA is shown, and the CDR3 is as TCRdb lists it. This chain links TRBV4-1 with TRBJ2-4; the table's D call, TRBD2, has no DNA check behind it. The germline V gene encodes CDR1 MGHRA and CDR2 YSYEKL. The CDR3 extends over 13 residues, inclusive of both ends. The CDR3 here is CASSQDTSGRPRL.

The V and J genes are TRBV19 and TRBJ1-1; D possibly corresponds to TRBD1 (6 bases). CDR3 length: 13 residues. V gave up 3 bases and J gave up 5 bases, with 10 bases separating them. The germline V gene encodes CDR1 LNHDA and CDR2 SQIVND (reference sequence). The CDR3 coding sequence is TGTGCCAGTAGTATGGCAGGGGAGACTGAAGCTTTCTTT. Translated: CASSMAGETEAFF.

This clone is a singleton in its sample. CDR3 protein: CASSYEQGGEKLFF. CDR3 in DNA: TGTGCCAGCAGTTACGAGCAGGGGGGTGAAAAACTGTTTTTT. The rearrangement joins TRBV6-6 to TRBJ1-4, with 7 positions matching TRBD1. The length of the CDR3 is 14 residues. V trimming: 2 bases; J trimming: 7 bases; junction bases outside the gene matches: 4. Germline CDR1 and CDR2: MNHNY and SVGAGI (reference sequence).

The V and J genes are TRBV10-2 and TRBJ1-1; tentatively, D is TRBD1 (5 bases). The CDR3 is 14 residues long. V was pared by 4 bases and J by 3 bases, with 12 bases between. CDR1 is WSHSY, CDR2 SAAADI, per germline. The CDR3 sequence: CASSGQGRDTEAFF. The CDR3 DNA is TGCGCCAGCAGTGGGCAGGGTCGGGACACTGAAGCTTTCTTT.

The CDR3 spells CASSQVNPTVGGNIQYF. CDR3 coding DNA: TGTGCCAGCAGCCAAGTCAATCCCACCGTGGGGGGAAACATTCAGTACTTC. The rearrangement links TRBV3-1 (or the pseudogene TRBV3-2) to TRBJ2-4; the D gene is possibly TRBD2 (6 bases). V lost 1 base and J 6 bases, leaving 19 bases between the germline ends. Germline V gives CDR1 LGHDT, CDR2 YNNKEL (reference sequence). The CDR3 covers 17 residues.

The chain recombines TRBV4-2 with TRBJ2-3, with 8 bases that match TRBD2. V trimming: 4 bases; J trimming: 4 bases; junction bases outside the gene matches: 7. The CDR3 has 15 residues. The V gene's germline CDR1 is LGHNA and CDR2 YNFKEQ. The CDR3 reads CASSLAAGGADTQYF. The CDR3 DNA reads TGTGCCAGCAGCCTTGCGGCGGGAGGCGCAGATACGCAGTATTTT.

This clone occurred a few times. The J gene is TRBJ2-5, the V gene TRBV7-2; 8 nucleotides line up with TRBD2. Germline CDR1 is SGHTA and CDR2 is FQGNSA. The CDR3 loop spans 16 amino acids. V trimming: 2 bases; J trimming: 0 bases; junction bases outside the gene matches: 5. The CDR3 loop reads CASSLTSGGYQETQYF. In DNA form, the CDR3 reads TGTGCCAGCAGCTTAACTAGCGGAGGGTACCAAGAGACCCAGTACTTC.

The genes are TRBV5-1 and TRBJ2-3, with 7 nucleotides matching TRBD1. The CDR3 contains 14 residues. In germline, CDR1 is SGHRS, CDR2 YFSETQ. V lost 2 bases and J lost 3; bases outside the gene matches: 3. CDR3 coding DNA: TGCGCCAGCAGCTTCGGACAGGAAACAGATACGCAGTATTTT. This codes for CASSFGQETDTQYF.

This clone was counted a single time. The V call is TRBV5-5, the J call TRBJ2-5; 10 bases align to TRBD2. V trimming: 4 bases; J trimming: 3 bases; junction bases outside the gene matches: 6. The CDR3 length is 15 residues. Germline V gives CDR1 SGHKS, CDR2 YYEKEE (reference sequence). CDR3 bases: TGTGCCAGCAGCGCTCCTAGCGGGAGTGAAGAGACCCAGTACTTC. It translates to CASSAPSGSEETQYF.

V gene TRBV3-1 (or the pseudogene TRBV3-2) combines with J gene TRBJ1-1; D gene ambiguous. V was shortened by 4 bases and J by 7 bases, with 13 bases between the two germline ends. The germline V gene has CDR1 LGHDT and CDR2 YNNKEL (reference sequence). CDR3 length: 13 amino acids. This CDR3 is CASSPWTGIEAFF. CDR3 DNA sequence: TGTGCCAGCAGCCCTTGGACGGGGATTGAAGCTTTCTTT.

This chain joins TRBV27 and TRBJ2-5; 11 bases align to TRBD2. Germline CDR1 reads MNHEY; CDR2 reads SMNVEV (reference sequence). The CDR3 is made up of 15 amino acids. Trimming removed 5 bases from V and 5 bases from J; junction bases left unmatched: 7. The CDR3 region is CASSPLAGAPETQYF. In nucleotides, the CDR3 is TGTGCCAGCAGTCCACTAGCGGGAGCCCCGGAGACCCAGTACTTC.